The 27 T cell receptor beta chains below all came from one sample that was sequenced in a study of T cell repertoires in cytomegalovirus infection. These receptors lack a known antigen. From the reads, TCRdb called clonotypes with MiXCR, one entry per CDR3 protein. The table records 750,000 to 950,000 distinct CDR3 sequences, almost 30% of them present only once. Here the sequenced sample was cultured CD8+ T cells from PBMCs, taken from culture after CMV antigen stimulation. The receptors were sampled from a human donor in good health (CMV status not recorded). Some clones in this sample may be carry-over from other donors' samples.

The rearrangement joins TRBV10-3 to TRBJ2-2, with 10 nucleotides matching TRBD2. Germline lookup yields CDR1 ENHRY and CDR2 SYGVKD. V was pared by 2 bases and J by 4 bases, with 4 bases of the junction left unmatched. This CDR3 has 16 amino acids. The CDR3 protein is CAISEVAGGLTGELFF. The CDR3 DNA reads as TGTGCCATCAGTGAGGTAGCGGGGGGACTCACCGGGGAGCTGTTTTTT.

This clonotype was detected only a few times. CDR3 sequence: CASGRGHEAFF. The CDR3 region has the DNA TGTGCCTCCGGGCGGGGCCATGAAGCTTTCTTT. The rearrangement joins TRBV5-5 to TRBJ1-1; D is possibly TRBD1 (5 bases). CDR1 SGHKS and CDR2 YYEKEE come from the germline V gene (reference sequence). The length of the CDR3 is 11 residues. The V end lost 10 bases, the J end lost 7 bases, and 14 bases lay between the germline ends. Filled out from reference TRBV5-5 and TRBJ1-1, the complete variable domain reads DAGVTQSPTHLIKTRGQQVTLRCSPISGHKSVSWYQQVLGQGPQFIFQYYEKEERGRGNFPDRFSARQFPNYSSELNVNALLLGDSALYLCASGRGHEAFFGQGTRLTVV.

V and J are TRBV9 and TRBJ2-1; a weak D match, TRBD1 (5 bases). The V gene lost 4 bases and the J gene lost 6 bases, with 14 bases spanning the gap. Germline V CDR1 and CDR2: SGDLS, YYNGEE. The CDR3 totals 14 residues. Written as DNA, the CDR3 is TGTGCCAGCAGCCTTCAAGGGGCGGCCAATGAGCAGTTCTTC. Translated, it gives CASSLQGAANEQFF. Together with reference TRBV9 and TRBJ2-1, the CDR3 gives the full variable domain: DSGVTQTPKHLITATGQRVTLRCSPRSGDLSVYWYQQSLDQGLQFLIQYYNGEERAKGNILERFSAQQFPDLHSELNLSSLELGDSALYFCASSLQGAANEQFFGPGTRLTVL.

Ten or more counts support this clonotype. V usage is TRBV7-2 and J usage is TRBJ1-5; no definite D call. V dropped 5 bases and J dropped 3 bases, with 17 bases sitting between them. Germline CDR1 SGHTA, CDR2 FQGNSA. This CDR3 is 16 amino acids long. Here the CDR3 reads CASSEDGIFLNQPQHF. The CDR3, as DNA: TGTGCCAGCAGCGAAGACGGAATTTTCCTCAATCAGCCCCAGCATTTT.

In this sample, this clonotype turned up a few times. The chain uses TRBV12-3 or TRBV12-4 and TRBJ2-1; 8 bases are a match to TRBD2. Trimming at V came to 6 bases and at J to 4 bases, leaving 8 bases not matched to a gene. This CDR3 is built from 15 residues. CDR3 sequence: CASSQGVAGYNEQFF. CDR3 sequence (DNA): TGTGCCAGCAGCCAAGGGGTAGCGGGGTACAATGAGCAGTTCTTC.

This clonotype has more than one count but fewer than ten. The chain links TRBV5-1 to TRBJ1-5; the D gene is possibly TRBD1 (5 bases). From germline, CDR1 is SGHRS and CDR2 YFSETQ. V lost 4 bases, J lost 2 bases, and 13 bases lay in between. This CDR3 comprises 15 residues. The DNA for the CDR3 is TGCGCCAGCAGCCTAAGGGGAGACCGCAATCAGCCCCAGCATTTT. It specifies CASSLRGDRNQPQHF.

The V call is TRBV7-6, the J call TRBJ2-3; D is perhaps TRBD1 (7 bases). The CDR3 covers 16 residues. Per the germline V gene, CDR1 is SGHVS and CDR2 is FNYEAQ. V was clipped by 6 bases and J by 3 bases, with 19 bases between them. The CDR3 DNA follows: TGTGCCAGCAGTCGATCGAGACAGGGAGGAACAGATACGCAGTATTTT. It codes for CASSRSRQGGTDTQYF.

This clonotype appeared a few times. This chain links TRBV12-5 with TRBJ2-5; D is possibly TRBD2 (6 bases). CDR1 is LGHNT and CDR2 is FRNRAP in the germline V gene. The ends were cut back, 3 bases at V and 5 bases at J, with 10 bases in the middle. This CDR3 contains 13 residues. CDR3 nucleotides: TGTGCTAGTGGTTTCGGGGGTAGGGAGACCCAGTACTTC. It encodes CASGFGGRETQYF.

This sequence joins TRBV10-3 and TRBJ2-2; D is undetermined. Trimming removed 3 bases at V and 0 bases at J, with 5 bases between. The CDR3 is 14 residues long. Germline-derived CDR1 and CDR2 are ENHRY and SYGVKD. CDR3 DNA sequence: TGTGCCATCAGTGACACATCGAACACCGGGGAGCTGTTTTTT. This sequence encodes CAISDTSNTGELFF.

This clonotype was found many times. The chain couples TRBV12-3 or TRBV12-4 to TRBJ2-7; no clear D. This CDR3 has 12 residues. V lost 2 bases and J 4 bases, leaving 6 bases between the germline ends. The CDR3 coding sequence is TGTGCCAGCAGTTTAAATTTTTACGAGCAGTACGTC. Translation: CASSLNFYEQYV.

The chain couples TRBV6-1 to TRBJ2-1, with D tentatively TRBD2 (5 bases). This CDR3 comprises 17 residues. V was pared by 3 bases and J by 12 bases, with 27 bases between. Looked up from germline, CDR1 is MNHNS and CDR2 is SASEGT. As DNA, the CDR3 is TGTGCCAGCAGTGAGAATTCAGGTTTGCCTAGCCTCGGAGTGCAGTTCTTC. It specifies CASSENSGLPSLGVQFF.

This clonotype has a count of ten or more. The rearrangement uses TRBV11-1 and TRBJ2-1, with 9 bases identical to TRBD1. CDR3 size: 16 residues. Germline trimming cut 0 bases from V and 9 bases from J; bases unmatched to any gene: 9. Germline V CDR1 and CDR2: SGHAT, FQDESV (reference sequence). As DNA, the CDR3 is TGTGCCAGCAGCTTAGCGGGACAGGGTTTGTTATTTGAGCAGTTCTTC. This translates into CASSLAGQGLLFEQFF.

The J gene is TRBJ2-5, the V gene TRBV28; D call uncertain. This CDR3 is built from 14 residues. V shed 6 bases and J shed 2 bases, with 13 bases lying between them. From germline, CDR1 is MDHEN and CDR2 SYDVKM. The CDR3 here is CASRHRTPQETQYF. The CDR3 DNA follows: TGTGCCAGCAGGCACCGGACCCCACAAGAGACCCAGTACTTC. Together with reference TRBV28 and TRBJ2-5, the CDR3 gives the full variable domain: DVKVTQSSRYLVKRTGEKVFLECVQDMDHENMFWYRQDPGLGLRLIYFSYDVKMKEKGDIPEGYSVSREKKERFSLILESASTNQTSMYLCASRHRTPQETQYFGPGTRLLVL.

The rearrangement links TRBV4-1 to TRBJ1-2; D unclear. The germline V gene has CDR1 MGHRA and CDR2 YSYEKL. CDR3 length: 14 amino acids. Deletions cut 2 bases from V and 4 bases from J, with 11 bases between. The CDR3 bases are TGCGCCAGCAGCCAAACGGAAAGGGCCTATGGCTACACCTTC. It encodes CASSQTERAYGYTF.

This chain uses TRBV4-3 with TRBJ2-1, with a weak D call TRBD1 (5 bases). The CDR3 loop spans 16 amino acids. Germline V gives CDR1 LGHNA, CDR2 YSLEER. V gave up 1 base and J gave up 3 bases, with 13 bases separating them. This chain's CDR3 is CASSQGRQSVYNEQFF. CDR3 nucleotides: TGCGCCAGCAGCCAAGGACGACAGTCGGTCTACAATGAGCAGTTCTTC.

This clonotype turned up a few times. The CDR3 sequence is CAIFTGLAGENTGELFF. Written as DNA, the CDR3 is TGTGCCATCTTTACGGGACTAGCGGGGGAGAACACCGGGGAGCTGTTTTTT. The chain uses TRBV10-3 and TRBJ2-2; 14 bases match TRBD2. CDR1 is ENHRY, CDR2 SYGVKD, per germline. V shed 8 bases and J 1 base; nucleotides not matched to a gene: 6. This CDR3 contains 17 residues.

Remarks on this clonotype: As the CDR3 is not closed by the conserved phenylalanine or tryptophan, this likely results from a read error. V and J are TRBV7-6 and TRBJ2-1, with 8 bases that match TRBD1. This CDR3 has 15 amino acids. Germline values: CDR1 SGHVS, CDR2 FNYEAQ. CDR3 region: CASSDRGRGDNEQFI. The CDR3 DNA is TGTGCTAGCAGCGACAGGGGCCGCGGGGACAATGAGCAGTTCATC.

This clonotype was recorded a few times. The rearrangement uses TRBV9 and TRBJ1-1; the match to TRBD1 covers 8 bases. This CDR3 spans 13 amino acids. CDR1 SGDLS and CDR2 YYNGEE come from the germline V gene. The J segment lost 11 bases and the V segment lost 0 bases, leaving 6 bases of the junction unmatched. The CDR3 spells CASSVAGGVGAFF. The CDR3 DNA sequence: TGTGCCAGCAGCGTAGCAGGGGGCGTAGGGGCTTTCTTT.

The sample holds a few counts of this clonotype. The J gene is TRBJ2-1, the V gene TRBV6-6; 14 bases match TRBD2. The CDR3 is made up of 16 amino acids. Germline values: CDR1 MNHNY, CDR2 SVGAGI (reference sequence). Trimming cost V 6 bases and J 4 bases; bases outside gene matches: 5. CDR3 bases: TGTGCCAGCAGCTGGACTAGCGGGGGGTTTTACAATGAGCAGTTCTTC. This gives the protein CASSWTSGGFYNEQFF.

The chain uses TRBV10-3 and TRBJ2-7; TRBD1 is a possible D gene (5 bases). Trimming stripped 3 bases from V and 3 bases from J, with 9 bases between. This CDR3 spans 13 amino acids. Germline assignment: CDR1 ENHRY and CDR2 SYGVKD. CDR3 nucleotide sequence: TGTGCCATCAGTGAAATCAGGGTCTACGAGCAGTACTTC. Protein sequence: CAISEIRVYEQYF.

This clonotype has a handful of counts. The chain has TRBV11-2 and TRBJ2-7; D is unresolved. Trimming took 4 bases from V and 0 from J, leaving 10 bases between them. Germline V gene data show CDR1 as SGHAT and CDR2 as FQNNGV. This CDR3 has 14 amino acids. The CDR3 bases are TGTGCCAGCAGCTCGGACCCGCGCTCCTACGAGCAGTACGTC. Translation: CASSSDPRSYEQYV.

The rearrangement joins TRBV19 to TRBJ2-7; TRBD1 agrees at 9 bases. This CDR3 is 15 amino acids long. Germline V gives CDR1 LNHDA, CDR2 SQIVND (reference sequence). V trimming: 3 bases; J trimming: 5 bases; junction bases outside the gene matches: 8. The CDR3 region is CASSIRDRVFDEQYF. CDR3 DNA: TGTGCCAGTAGTATCCGGGACAGGGTTTTTGACGAGCAGTACTTC.

The chain couples TRBV12-3 or TRBV12-4 to TRBJ1-2, with D possibly matching TRBD1 (6 bases). The CDR3 totals 17 residues. V dropped 5 bases and J dropped 4 bases, with 23 bases sitting between them. Here the CDR3 reads CASSPGALVGNPYGYTF. CDR3 in DNA: TGTGCCAGCAGTCCAGGGGCCCTGGTAGGGAACCCCTATGGCTACACCTTC.

The genes are TRBV20-1 and TRBJ1-1; D gene unclear. Germline lookup yields CDR1 DFQATT and CDR2 SNEGSKA (reference sequence). V lost 8 bases to trimming and J lost 4 bases, with 29 bases between them. This CDR3 is 17 amino acids long. In nucleotides, the CDR3 is TGCAGTATAAAAGCCCCTCGGGAGACACCGTTTGGCACTGAAGCTTTCTTT. The encoded protein is CSIKAPRETPFGTEAFF.

This clonotype came up a few times. The chain carries TRBV7-6 and TRBJ2-5, with no clear D. V was cut by 3 bases and J by 0 bases, with 5 bases left in between. From germline, CDR1 is SGHVS and CDR2 FNYEAQ. The CDR3 totals 13 residues. Here the CDR3 DNA reads TGTGCCAGCAGCTTCAGGTACCAAGAGACCCAGTACTTC. It translates to CASSFRYQETQYF.

There are a few counts of this clonotype. The chain has TRBV4-1 and TRBJ2-3; possibly TRBD1 for D (5 bases). The V and J ends lost 4 bases and 3 bases respectively, with 11 bases between them. Germline CDR1 MGHRA, CDR2 YSYEKL. The length of the CDR3 is 14 residues. The CDR3 DNA follows: TGCGCCAGCAGCCCCCGACAGCGAACAGATACGCAGTATTTT. Its translation is CASSPRQRTDTQYF.

In this sample, this clonotype turned up many times. The chain links TRBV7-9 to TRBJ1-1; no clear D gene. CDR3 size: 11 residues. The germline V gene encodes CDR1 SEHNR and CDR2 FQNEAQ (reference sequence). V was trimmed by 1 base and J by 7 bases, leaving 4 bases between them. Here the CDR3 reads CASSLGLEAFF. The CDR3 DNA reads as TGTGCCAGCAGCTTAGGTCTTGAAGCTTTCTTT.